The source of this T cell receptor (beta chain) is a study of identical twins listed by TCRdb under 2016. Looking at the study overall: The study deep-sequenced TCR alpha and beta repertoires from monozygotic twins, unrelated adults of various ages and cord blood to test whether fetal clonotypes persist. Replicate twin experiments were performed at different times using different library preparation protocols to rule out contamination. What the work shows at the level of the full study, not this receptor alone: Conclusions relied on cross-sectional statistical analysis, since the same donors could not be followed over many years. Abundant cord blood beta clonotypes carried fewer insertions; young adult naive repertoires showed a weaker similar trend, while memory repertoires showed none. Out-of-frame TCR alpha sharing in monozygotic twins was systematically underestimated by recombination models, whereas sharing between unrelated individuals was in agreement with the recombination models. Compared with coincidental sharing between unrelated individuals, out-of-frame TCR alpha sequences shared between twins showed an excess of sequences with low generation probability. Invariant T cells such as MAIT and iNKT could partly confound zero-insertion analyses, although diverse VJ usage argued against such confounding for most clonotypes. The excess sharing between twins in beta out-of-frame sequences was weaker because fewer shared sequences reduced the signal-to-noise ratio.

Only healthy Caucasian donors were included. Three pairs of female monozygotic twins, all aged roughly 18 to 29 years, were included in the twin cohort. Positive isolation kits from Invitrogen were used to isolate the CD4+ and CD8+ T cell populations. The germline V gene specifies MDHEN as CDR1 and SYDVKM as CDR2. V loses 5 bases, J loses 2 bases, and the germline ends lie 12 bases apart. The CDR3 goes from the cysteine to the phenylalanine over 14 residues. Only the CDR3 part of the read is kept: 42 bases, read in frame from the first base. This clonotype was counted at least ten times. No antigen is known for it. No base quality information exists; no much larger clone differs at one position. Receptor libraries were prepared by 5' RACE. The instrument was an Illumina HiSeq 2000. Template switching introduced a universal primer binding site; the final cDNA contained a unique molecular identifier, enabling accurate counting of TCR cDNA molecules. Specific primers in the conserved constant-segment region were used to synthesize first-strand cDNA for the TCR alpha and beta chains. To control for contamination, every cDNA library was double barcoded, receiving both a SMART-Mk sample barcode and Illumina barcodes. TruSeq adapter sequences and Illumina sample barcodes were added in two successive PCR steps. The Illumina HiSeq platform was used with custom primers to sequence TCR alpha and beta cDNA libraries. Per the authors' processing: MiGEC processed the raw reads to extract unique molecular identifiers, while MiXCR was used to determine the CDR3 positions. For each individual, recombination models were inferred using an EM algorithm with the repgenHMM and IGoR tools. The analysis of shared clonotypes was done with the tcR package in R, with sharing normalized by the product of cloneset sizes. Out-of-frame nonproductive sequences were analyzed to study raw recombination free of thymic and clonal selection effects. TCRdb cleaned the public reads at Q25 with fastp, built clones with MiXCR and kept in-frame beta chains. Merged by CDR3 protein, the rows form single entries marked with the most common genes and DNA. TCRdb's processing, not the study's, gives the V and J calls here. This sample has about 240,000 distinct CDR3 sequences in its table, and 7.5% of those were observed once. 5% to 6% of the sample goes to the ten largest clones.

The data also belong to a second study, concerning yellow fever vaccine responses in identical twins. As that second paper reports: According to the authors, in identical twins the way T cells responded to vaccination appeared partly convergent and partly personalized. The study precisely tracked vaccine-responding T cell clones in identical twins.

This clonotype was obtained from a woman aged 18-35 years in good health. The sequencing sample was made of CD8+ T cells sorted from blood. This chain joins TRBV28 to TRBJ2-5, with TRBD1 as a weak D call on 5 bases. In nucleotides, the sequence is TGTGCCAGCAGTACCCCGACAGAACAAGAGACCCAGTACTTC. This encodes CASSTPTEQETQYF.